The sequence of this T cell receptor (beta chain) was determined in a study of cytomegalovirus exposure and HLA in healthy donors. Study-wide points: An assumption of roughly uniform sequencing depth across donors underlay the presence/absence analyses. A highly shared variant cluster was judged a likely technical artifact. Researchers counted around 180 TCR beta chains as cytomegalovirus-associated.

A multiplex PCR was run with 60 Vbeta primers and 13 Jbeta primers. TCRdb's table, derived via immunoSEQ multiplex PCR, lists solely in-frame clones and lacks some. Its table lists about 77,000 clones. A remark on this clone: Its antigen is still unknown.

V gave up 6 bases and J gave up 4 bases; unmatched junction bases: 9. The CDR3 has 15 amino acids. The V gene's germline CDR1 is SGHRS and CDR2 YFSETQ. The receptor was derived from a man between 45 and 60 years old in good health and CMV-seropositive. The chain is built from TRBV5-1 and TRBJ2-1, with 8 bases matching TRBD1. Input material: PBMCs. CDR3 residues: CASIPGQGAYNEQFF. CDR3 in DNA: TGCGCCAGCATCCCTGGACAGGGAGCATACAATGAGCAGTTCTTC.